Listed below are T cell receptor beta chains from one sample, sequenced in a study of immune evolution from preneoplasia to lung adenocarcinoma. This table comes from immunoSEQ multiplex PCR, and its TCRdb copy is limited to in-frame clones, with some not included. The data hold roughly 4,200 clones, with just over 85% observed a single time. Sequencing was done on a sample of FFPE minimally invasive lung adenocarcinoma tissue. The receptors derive from a person aged 70 to 85 with lung adenocarcinoma. CDR3s leave out the opening cysteine and the closing phenylalanine or tryptophan.

v_gene,j_gene,CDR3aa
TRBV19,TRBJ1-2,ASSFLGVGRYT
TRBV5-4,TRBJ1-1,ASSLSLTNTEAF
TRBV11-3,TRBJ2-2,ASSFSGDGELF
TRBV9,TRBJ1-6,ASTTGTGLQPLH
TRBV6-6,TRBJ2-1,ASSPLGASGHNEQF
TRBV28,TRBJ2-3,ASGTSGVDTQY
TRBV7-2,TRBJ2-7,ASSSRDSGRRY
TRBV10-1,TRBJ2-6,ASSGVMWRGPGANVLT
TRBV7-9,TRBJ1-2,ASSLVAGSGYT
TRBV20-1,TRBJ2-1,SASRQGIF
TRBV29-1,TRBJ2-3,SVELVPGGTDTQY
TRBV6-4,TRBJ2-1,ASSWTGGEEQF
TRBV30,TRBJ2-3,ASPGLAGNTDTQY
TRBV5-6,TRBJ1-1,ASSLGVSGAF
TRBV19,TRBJ1-2,ASTMAGAVGYT
TRBV19,TRBJ2-3,ASSNYRTADTQY